This T cell receptor (beta chain) derives from a study of healthy donors' naive CD4 and CD8 T cells (dated by TCRdb to the mid-2010s). As for the study more broadly: Donor selection covered three age groups (20-25, 40-50 and 60-70 years) with roughly 6 people in each, and the resulting cohort had a mean age of approximately 45 and was half female. For TCR alpha, a new primer set covering all functional IMGT alpha gene variants was designed, and the rest of the protocol matched the beta-chain workflow. Rearranged TCR alpha and beta chains from naive CD4+ and CD8+ T cells were sequenced in the study to test how TCR variation relates to lineage commitment. Peripheral blood mononuclear cells were collected from roughly 17 healthy, unrelated individuals. The donors were HLA-typed by sequencing at HLA-A, -B, -C, -DRB1, -DQB1 and -DPB1, using the SBTexcellerator protocol, an ABI3130xl analyzer and SBTengine software. What the research found in general, with its limitations: Possible repertoire bias arising from homeostatic proliferation of naive T cells was not directly addressed. In both chains, CD4+ lineage was associated with a positively charged CDR3, and CD8+ lineage was associated with a negatively charged CDR3. Alpha and beta chains were sequenced in bulk and could not be paired, so combined chain effects were not evaluated. Reportedly, most V and J gene segments showed bias between naive CD4+ and CD8+ cells, and this bias held consistently across donors regardless of HLA genotype. V genes, J genes and CDR3 charge together appeared to explain roughly an eighth of CD4/CD8 propensity variance, in a largely additive manner.

V is cut back by 0 bases and J by 10 bases, with 12 bases in the junction unmatched. For CDR1 and CDR2, the germline V gene (reference sequence) lists LNHNV and YYDKDF. CDR3 length: 16 amino acids, cysteine to phenylalanine. Solely the CDR3 DNA is kept, with 48 bases framed from the first base. On this clonotype itself: Its antigen is unknown. Per-base qualities were not stored, and no clone one base away is much larger.

Cells with a CD4+CD8-CD45RO-CD45RA+ profile were isolated by FACS and defined as naive CD4+ T cells, and those with a CD8+CD4-CD45RA+CD27bright profile were defined as naive CD8+ T cells. Sorting used antibodies against CD4 (RPA-T4), CD8 (SK1), CD27 (O323), CD45RA (HI100) and CD45RO (UCHL1). The sequencing machine was a 454 GS FLX Titanium. A previously published linear amplification protocol was used to construct TCR libraries from about 490 ng of total RNA. Sequencing was performed on the Roche/454 Genome Sequencer with Titanium chemistry. The authors processed their data as follows. From roughly five of the healthy donors, 60,000 to 90,000 rearranged TCR alpha transcripts were sequenced. Duplicate transcripts were dropped, and unique TCR clonotypes were identified by the CDR3 junction according to IMGT nomenclature. Using logistic regression in R 2.13.0, the researchers modeled CD4 versus CD8 status as a function of V and J genes, with an adjustment for donor effects and a Bonferroni correction for multiple testing. TCRdb handled the public reads itself, with Q25 trimming in fastp and clone calling in MiXCR, and kept productive beta chains. Identical CDR3 protein sequences are pooled into one entry, listed with their most common genes and DNA. These V and J calls originate from TCRdb's pipeline instead of the authors' own analysis. For this sample there are approximately 200,000 distinct CDR3 sequences; about four fifths appear just once. The top ten clones comprise roughly 2.4% of the sample.

The sequenced material came from naive CD4+ and CD8+ T cells sorted from blood, pooled from several donors. The meaning of the sample's cell subset or site label: FACS-sorted naive CD4+ (CD45RO-CD45RA+) and naive CD8+ (CD45RA+CD27bright) T cells. The receptor chain draws on TRBV15 and TRBJ2-1, with TRBD2 identical over 7 junction bases. The TCR comes from a pool of human donors in good health; the sample pools cells from several healthy donors. The CDR3 loop reads CATSRDSVSGTGEQFF. In nucleotides, the sequence is TGTGCCACCAGCAGAGATTCAGTGAGCGGGACCGGGGAGCAGTTCTTC.